There are a few counts of the clone carrying this T cell receptor (beta chain). Its matching antigen is unknown. Trimming left V 4 bases short and J 7 bases short, with 17 bases between. Germline CDR1 is LGHDT and CDR2 is YNNKEL (reference sequence). CDR3 length equals 14 residues. Assay used: immunoSEQ multiplex PCR; TCRdb lists only in-frame clones, some missing. The table includes some 100,000 clones, about 90% detected once. The sample comes from a study of T cell responses to AZD1222 COVID-19 vaccine. Points from the study as a whole: Every sample of the repertoires postdated the peak T cell response.

The material was peripheral blood, obtained on day 0 of AZD1222 vaccination. The rearrangement joins TRBV3-1 (or the pseudogene TRBV3-2) to TRBJ2-7; possible D gene TRBD1, 5 bases. The sequence was collected from an adult in good health. The CDR3 spells CASSPTVQGEEQYF. For the CDR3, the DNA is TGTGCCAGCAGCCCCACGGTGCAGGGTGAAGAGCAGTACTTC.